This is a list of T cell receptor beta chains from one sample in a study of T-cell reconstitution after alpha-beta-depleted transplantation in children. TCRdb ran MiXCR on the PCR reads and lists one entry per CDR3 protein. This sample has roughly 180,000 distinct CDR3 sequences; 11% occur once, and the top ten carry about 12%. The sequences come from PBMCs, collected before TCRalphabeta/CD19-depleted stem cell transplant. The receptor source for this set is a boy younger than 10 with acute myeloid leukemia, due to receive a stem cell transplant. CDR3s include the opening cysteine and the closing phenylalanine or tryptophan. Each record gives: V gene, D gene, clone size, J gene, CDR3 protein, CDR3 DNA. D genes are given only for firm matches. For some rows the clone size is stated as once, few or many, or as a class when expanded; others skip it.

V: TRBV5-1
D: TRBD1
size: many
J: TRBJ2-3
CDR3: CASSHTGVGTDTQYF
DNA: TGCGCCAGCAGCCATACAGGGGTCGGGACAGATACGCAGTATTTT

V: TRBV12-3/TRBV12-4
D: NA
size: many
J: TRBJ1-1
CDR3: CASSQRSSGLKEAFF
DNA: TGTGCCAGCAGTCAACGAAGCTCGGGCCTCAAGGAAGCTTTCTTT

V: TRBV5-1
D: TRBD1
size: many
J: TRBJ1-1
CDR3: CASSLSGDRMNTEAFF
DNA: TGCGCCAGCAGCTTGTCCGGGGACAGAATGAACACTGAAGCTTTCTTT

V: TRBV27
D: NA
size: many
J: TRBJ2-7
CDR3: CSSSLGVGREQYF
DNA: TGTTCCAGCAGTCTAGGAGTGGGGCGCGAGCAGTACTTC

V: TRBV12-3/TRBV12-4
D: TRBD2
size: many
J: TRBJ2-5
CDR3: CASNTGTSEETQYF
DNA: TGTGCCAGCAATACCGGGACTAGCGAAGAGACCCAGTACTTC

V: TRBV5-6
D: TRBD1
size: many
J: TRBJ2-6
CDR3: CASSWTGSGANVLTF
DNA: TGTGCCAGCAGCTGGACAGGGTCTGGGGCCAACGTCCTGACTTTC

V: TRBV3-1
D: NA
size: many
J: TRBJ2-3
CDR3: CASSQYDAGVTDTQYF
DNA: TGTGCCAGCAGCCAATATGATGCAGGGGTAACAGATACGCAGTATTTT

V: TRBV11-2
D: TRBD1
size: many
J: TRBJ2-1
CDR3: CASSSQNLDRERPCF
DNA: TGTGCCAGCAGCTCCCAAAATCTGGACAGGGAGCGGCCGTGCTTC

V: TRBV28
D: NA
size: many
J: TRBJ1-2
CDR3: CASSSQANYGYTF
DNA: TGTGCCAGCAGTTCCCAAGCTAACTATGGCTACACCTTC

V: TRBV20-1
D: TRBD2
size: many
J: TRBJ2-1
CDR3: CSARDWSALAVSYNEQFF
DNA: TGCAGTGCTAGAGATTGGAGTGCTCTAGCGGTTTCCTACAATGAGCAGTTCTTC

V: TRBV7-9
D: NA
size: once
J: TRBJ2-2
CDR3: CASSFSPNTGEQFF
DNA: TGTGCCAGCAGCTTTAGCCCGAACACCGGGGAGCAGTTTTTT

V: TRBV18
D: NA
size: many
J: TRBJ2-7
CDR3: CASSPWDSYEQYF
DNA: TGTGCCAGCTCACCCTGGGACTCCTACGAGCAGTACTTC

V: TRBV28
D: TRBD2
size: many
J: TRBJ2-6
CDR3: CASRGGESGANVLTF
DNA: TGTGCCAGCAGGGGGGGGGAATCTGGGGCCAACGTCCTGACTTTC

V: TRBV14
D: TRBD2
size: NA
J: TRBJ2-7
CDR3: CASSQGAGGQYF
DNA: TGTGCCAGCAGCCAGGGAGCGGGGGGCCAGTACTTC

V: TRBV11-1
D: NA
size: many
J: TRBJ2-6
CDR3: CASSLWDRTSRSGANVLTF
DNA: TGTGCCAGCAGCTTATGGGACCGAACCTCACGCTCTGGGGCCAACGTCCTGACTTTC

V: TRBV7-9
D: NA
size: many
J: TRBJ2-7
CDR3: CASSRDIDYEQYF
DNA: TGTGCCAGCAGTCGGGACATTGACTACGAGCAGTACTTC

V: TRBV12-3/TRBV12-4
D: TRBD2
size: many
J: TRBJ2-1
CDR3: CASRSRDYHSNEQFF
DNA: TGTGCCAGCAGATCCCGGGACTACCACTCTAATGAGCAGTTCTTC

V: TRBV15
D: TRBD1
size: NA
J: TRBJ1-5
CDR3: CATRRQGVNQPQHF
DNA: TGTGCCACCAGGAGACAGGGGGTCAATCAGCCCCAGCATTTT

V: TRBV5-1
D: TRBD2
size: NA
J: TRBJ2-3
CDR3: CASSLVSGGSTDTQYF
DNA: TGCGCCAGCAGCTTGGTCAGCGGGGGTAGCACAGATACGCAGTATTTT

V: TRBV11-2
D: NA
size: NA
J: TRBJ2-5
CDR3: CASSLGSRGWVVTQYF
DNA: TGTGCCAGCAGCTTAGGTTCTAGGGGTTGGGTTGTGACCCAGTACTTC

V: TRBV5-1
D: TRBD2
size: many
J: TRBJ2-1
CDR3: CASGLGTSAMNEQFF
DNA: TGCGCCAGCGGGTTGGGGACTAGCGCGATGAATGAGCAGTTCTTC

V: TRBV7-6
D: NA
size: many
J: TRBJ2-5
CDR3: CASSLWAETQYF
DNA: TGTGCCAGCAGCTTATGGGCAGAGACCCAGTACTTC

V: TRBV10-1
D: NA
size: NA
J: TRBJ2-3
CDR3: CASSESRDFAQYF
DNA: TGCGCCAGCAGTGAGTCCCGGGACTTTGCGCAGTATTTT

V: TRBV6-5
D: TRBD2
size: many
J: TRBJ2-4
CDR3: CASSSTPGGGIQYF
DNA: TGTGCCAGCAGTTCCACCCCGGGCGGGGGCATTCAGTACTTC

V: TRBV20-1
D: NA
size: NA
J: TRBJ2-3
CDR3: CSTIGGGRPDTQYF
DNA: TGCAGTACTATTGGAGGGGGCCGCCCCGATACACAGTATTTT

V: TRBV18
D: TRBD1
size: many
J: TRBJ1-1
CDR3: CASSPVGQDYEAFF
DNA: TGTGCCAGCTCACCAGTAGGACAGGACTATGAAGCTTTCTTT

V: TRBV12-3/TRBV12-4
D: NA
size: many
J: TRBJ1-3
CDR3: CASTLPKGPGNTIYF
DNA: TGTGCCAGCACCCTGCCTAAGGGGCCTGGAAACACCATATATTTT